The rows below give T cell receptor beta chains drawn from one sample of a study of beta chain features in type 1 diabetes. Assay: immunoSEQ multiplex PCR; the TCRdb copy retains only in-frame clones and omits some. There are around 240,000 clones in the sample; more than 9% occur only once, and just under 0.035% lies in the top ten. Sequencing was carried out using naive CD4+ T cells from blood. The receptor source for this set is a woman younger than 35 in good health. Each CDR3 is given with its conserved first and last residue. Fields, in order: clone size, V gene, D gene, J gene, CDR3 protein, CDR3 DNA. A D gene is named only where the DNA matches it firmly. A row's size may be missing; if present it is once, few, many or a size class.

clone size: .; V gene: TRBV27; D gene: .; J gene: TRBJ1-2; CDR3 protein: CASSSYPDFEGYTF; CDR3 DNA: TGTGCCAGCAGTTCCTATCCGGACTTTGAAGGCTACACCTTC
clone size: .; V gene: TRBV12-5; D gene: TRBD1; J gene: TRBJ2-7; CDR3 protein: CASGPGQVSYEQYF; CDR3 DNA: TGTGCTAGTGGTCCCGGACAGGTCTCCTACGAGCAGTACTTC
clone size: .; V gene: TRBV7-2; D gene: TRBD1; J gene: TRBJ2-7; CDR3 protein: CASSLAGQKYEQYF; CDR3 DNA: TGTGCCAGCAGCTTAGCGGGACAGAAATACGAGCAGTACTTC
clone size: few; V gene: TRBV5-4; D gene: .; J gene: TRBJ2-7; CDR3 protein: CASSPPGRAYEQYF; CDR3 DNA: TGTGCCAGCAGCCCCCCGGGCAGGGCCTACGAGCAGTACTTC
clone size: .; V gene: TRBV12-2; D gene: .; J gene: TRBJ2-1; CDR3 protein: CASRRPTSGSNEQFF; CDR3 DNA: TGTGCAAGTCGCCGACCGACTAGCGGGAGCAATGAGCAGTTCTTC
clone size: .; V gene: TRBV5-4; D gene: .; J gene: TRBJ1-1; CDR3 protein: CASSTATVNTEAFF; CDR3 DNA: TGTGCCAGCAGCACCGCGACAGTAAACACTGAAGCTTTCTTT
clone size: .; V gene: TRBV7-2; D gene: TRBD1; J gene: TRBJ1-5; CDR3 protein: CASSLGTGNNQPQHF; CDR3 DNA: TGTGCCAGCAGCTTAGGGACAGGGAACAATCAGCCCCAGCATTTT
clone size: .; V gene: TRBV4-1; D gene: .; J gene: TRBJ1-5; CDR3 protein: CASSSHRDSNQPQHF; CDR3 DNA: TGCGCCAGCAGCTCCCATAGAGATAGCAATCAGCCCCAGCATTTT
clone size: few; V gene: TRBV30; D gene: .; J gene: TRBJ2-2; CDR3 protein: CACGLSGFFGELFF; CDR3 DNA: TGTGCCTGCGGGCTATCGGGGTTCTTCGGGGAGCTGTTTTTT
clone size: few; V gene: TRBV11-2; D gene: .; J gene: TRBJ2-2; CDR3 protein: CASTLRARVNTGELFF; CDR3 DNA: TGTGCCAGCACCCTTAGGGCCAGGGTAAACACCGGGGAGCTGTTTTTT
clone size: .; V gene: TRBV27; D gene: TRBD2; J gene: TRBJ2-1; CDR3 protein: CASISRRERRGSYNEQFF; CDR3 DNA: TGTGCCAGCATATCCCGGCGGGAGCGCCGCGGGTCCTACAATGAGCAGTTCTTC
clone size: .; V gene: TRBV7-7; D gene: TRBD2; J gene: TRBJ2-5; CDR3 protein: CASSPISGRAGETQYF; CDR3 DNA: TGTGCCAGCAGCCCTATTAGCGGGAGGGCTGGAGAGACCCAGTACTTC
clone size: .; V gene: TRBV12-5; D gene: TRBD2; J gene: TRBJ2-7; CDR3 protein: CASRTSGIYEQYF; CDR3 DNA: TGTGCTAGTAGGACTAGCGGGATTTACGAGCAGTACTTC
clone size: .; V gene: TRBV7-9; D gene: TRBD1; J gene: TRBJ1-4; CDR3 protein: CASSLATGIEKLFF; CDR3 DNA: TGTGCCAGCAGCTTAGCGACAGGGATTGAAAAACTGTTTTTT
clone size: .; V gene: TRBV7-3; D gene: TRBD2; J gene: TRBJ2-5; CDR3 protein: CASSRSGGRQETQYF; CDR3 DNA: TGTGCCAGCAGCCGTAGCGGGGGGCGCCAAGAGACCCAGTACTTC
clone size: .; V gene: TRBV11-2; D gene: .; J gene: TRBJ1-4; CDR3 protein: CASSSNQEKLFF; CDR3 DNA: TGTGCCAGCAGCTCGAACCAGGAAAAACTGTTTTTT
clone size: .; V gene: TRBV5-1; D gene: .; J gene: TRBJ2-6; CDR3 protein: CASTSGVGANVLTF; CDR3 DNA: TGCGCCAGCACCTCCGGGGTCGGGGCCAACGTCCTGACTTTC
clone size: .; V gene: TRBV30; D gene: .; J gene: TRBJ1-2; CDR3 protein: CAWSLQTYSYTF; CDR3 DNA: TGTGCCTGGAGCCTACAGACCTATAGCTACACCTTC
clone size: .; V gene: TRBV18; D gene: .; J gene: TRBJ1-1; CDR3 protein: CASSPPTGDTEAFF; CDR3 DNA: TGTGCCAGCTCACCGCCTACGGGGGACACTGAAGCTTTCTTT
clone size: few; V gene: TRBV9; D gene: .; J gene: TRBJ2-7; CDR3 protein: CASSVDSLRQGEQYF; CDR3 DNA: TGTGCCAGCAGCGTAGATTCCCTGCGGCAGGGAGAGCAGTACTTC
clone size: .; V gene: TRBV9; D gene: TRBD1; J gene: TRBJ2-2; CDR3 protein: CASRVTGTGGVTGELFF; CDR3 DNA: TGTGCCAGCAGAGTCACCGGGACAGGGGGGGTCACCGGGGAGCTGTTTTTT
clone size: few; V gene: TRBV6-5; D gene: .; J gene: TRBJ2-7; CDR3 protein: CASSYNFYEQYF; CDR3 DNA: TGTGCCAGCAGTTACAACTTTTACGAGCAGTACTTC
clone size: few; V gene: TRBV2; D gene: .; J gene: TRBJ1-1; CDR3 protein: CASSGVDREAFF; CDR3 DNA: TGTGCCAGCAGCGGGGTAGACAGGGAAGCTTTCTTT
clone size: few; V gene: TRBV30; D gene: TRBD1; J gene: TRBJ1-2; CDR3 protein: CAWSVQRTGRYGYTF; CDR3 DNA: TGTGCCTGGAGTGTACAGAGGACAGGGAGATATGGCTACACCTTC
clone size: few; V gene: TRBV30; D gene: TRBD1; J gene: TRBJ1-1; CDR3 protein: CAWLRTGKAFF; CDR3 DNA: TGTGCCTGGTTAAGGACAGGGAAAGCTTTCTTT
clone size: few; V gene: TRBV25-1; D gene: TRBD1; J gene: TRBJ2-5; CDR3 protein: CASSNLWTGGETQYF; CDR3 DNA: TGTGCCAGCAGTAACCTGTGGACAGGGGGAGAGACCCAGTACTTC
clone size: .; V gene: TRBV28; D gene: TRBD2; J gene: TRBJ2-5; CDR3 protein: CASGASGEETQYF; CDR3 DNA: TGTGCCAGCGGGGCTAGCGGGGAAGAGACCCAGTACTTC
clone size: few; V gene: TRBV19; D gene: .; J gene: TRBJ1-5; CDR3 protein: CASSTQGLSSTGNQPQHF; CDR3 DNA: TGTGCCAGTAGTACTCAGGGACTGAGCAGCACGGGCAATCAGCCCCAGCATTTT
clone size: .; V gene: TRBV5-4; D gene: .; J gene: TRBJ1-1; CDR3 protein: CASSTGGRPSNTEAFF; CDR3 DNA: TGTGCCAGCAGCACGGGGGGGAGGCCCTCAAACACTGAAGCTTTCTTT
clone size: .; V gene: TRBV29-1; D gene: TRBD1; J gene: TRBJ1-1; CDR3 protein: CSTRTGGMNTEAFF; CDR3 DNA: TGCAGCACCCGGACAGGGGGCATGAACACTGAAGCTTTCTTT
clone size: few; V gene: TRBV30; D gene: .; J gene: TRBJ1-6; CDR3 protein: CAWSVFLWGPSPLHF; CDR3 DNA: TGTGCCTGGAGTGTATTTCTTTGGGGGCCTTCACCCCTCCACTTT
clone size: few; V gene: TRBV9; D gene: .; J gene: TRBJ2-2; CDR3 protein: CASSVDQQANTGELFF; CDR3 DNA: TGTGCCAGCAGCGTAGACCAGCAGGCGAACACCGGGGAGCTGTTTTTT
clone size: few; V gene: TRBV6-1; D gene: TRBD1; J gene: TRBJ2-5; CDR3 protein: CASSGDREETQYF; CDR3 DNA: TGTGCCAGCAGCGGGGACAGAGAAGAGACCCAGTACTTC
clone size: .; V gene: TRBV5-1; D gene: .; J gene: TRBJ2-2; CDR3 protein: CASSSGQANTGELFF; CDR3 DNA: TGCGCCAGCAGTAGCGGACAGGCGAACACCGGGGAGCTGTTTTTT
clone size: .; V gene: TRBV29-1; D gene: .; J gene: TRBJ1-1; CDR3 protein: CSVRERSNTEAFF; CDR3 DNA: TGCAGCGTCAGGGAAAGGAGCAACACTGAAGCTTTCTTT
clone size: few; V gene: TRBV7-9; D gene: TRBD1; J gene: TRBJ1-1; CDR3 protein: CASSADRGGEYTEAFF; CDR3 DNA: TGTGCCAGCAGCGCCGACAGGGGCGGTGAGTACACTGAAGCTTTCTTT
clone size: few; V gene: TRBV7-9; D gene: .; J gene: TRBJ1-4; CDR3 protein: CASNPGEIPNEKLFF; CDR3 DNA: TGTGCCAGCAATCCCGGTGAAATACCGAATGAAAAACTGTTTTTT
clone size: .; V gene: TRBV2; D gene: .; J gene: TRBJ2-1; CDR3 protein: CASNTAGTASYNEQFF; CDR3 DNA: TGTGCCAGCAATACCGCCGGGACTGCGTCCTACAATGAGCAGTTCTTC
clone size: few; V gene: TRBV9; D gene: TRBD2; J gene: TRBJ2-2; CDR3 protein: CASSWTSGGPTGELFF; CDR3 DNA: TGTGCCAGCAGCTGGACTAGCGGGGGGCCCACCGGGGAGCTGTTTTTT
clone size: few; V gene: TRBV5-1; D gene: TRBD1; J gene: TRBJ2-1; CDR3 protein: CASSTGQSYNEQFF; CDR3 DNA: TGCGCCAGCAGCACGGGACAGAGCTACAATGAGCAGTTCTTC